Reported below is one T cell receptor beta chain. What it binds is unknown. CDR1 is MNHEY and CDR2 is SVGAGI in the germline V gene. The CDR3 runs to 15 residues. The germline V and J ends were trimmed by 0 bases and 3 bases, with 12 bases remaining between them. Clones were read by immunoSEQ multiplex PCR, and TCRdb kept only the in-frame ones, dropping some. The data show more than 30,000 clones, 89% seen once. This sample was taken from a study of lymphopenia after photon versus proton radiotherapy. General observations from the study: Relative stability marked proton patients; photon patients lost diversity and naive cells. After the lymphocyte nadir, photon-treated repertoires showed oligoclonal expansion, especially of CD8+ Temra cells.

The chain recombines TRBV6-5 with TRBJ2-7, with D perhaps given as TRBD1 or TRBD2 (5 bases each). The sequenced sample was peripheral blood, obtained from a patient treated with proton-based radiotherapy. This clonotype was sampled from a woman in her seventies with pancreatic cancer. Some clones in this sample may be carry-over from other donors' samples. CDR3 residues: CASSYSGTRDYEQYF. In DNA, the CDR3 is TGTGCCAGCAGTTACTCCGGGACCAGGGACTACGAGCAGTACTTC.